The 27 T cell receptor beta chains presented below share a single source sample, sequenced in a study of OX40 agonist ivuxolimab in advanced cancers. The library was generated by the immunoSEQ multiplex PCR assay. Entries here come from immuneACCESS through TCRdb and include only in-frame sequences with V and J called. Some clones fail to appear in such tables; in the studies checked, an unresolved V gene covers under half of the shortfall, and the cause of the remainder is unknown. For this sample the table gives over 90,000 clones, of which roughly nine tenths were detected only once. Jointly, the top ten make up more than 5.5% of the sample. Sequenced here: CD4+ or CD8+ T cells sorted from blood, sampled in a trial of the OX40 agonist ivuxolimab. All receptors derive from an adult with an advanced solid tumor such as melanoma, head and neck, liver or kidney cancer.

The V and J genes are TRBV5-1 and TRBJ1-3, with D unclear. The CDR3 is made up of 15 amino acids. V dropped 4 bases and J dropped 2 bases, with 13 bases sitting between them. Germline V lookup: CDR1 SGHRS, CDR2 YFSETQ. CDR3 sequence: CASSVDSSPGNTIYF. In nucleotides, the CDR3 is TGCGCCAGCAGCGTAGATTCGTCTCCTGGAAACACCATATATTTT.

The rearrangement joins TRBV27 to TRBJ2-5, with D perhaps given as TRBD1 or TRBD2 (7 bases each). V lost 5 bases and J 8 bases, leaving 21 bases between the germline ends. The length of the CDR3 is 15 residues. CDR1 MNHEY and CDR2 SMNVEV come from the germline V gene (reference sequence). CDR3 residues: CASSLQGGDGYTQYF. Here the CDR3 DNA reads TGTGCCAGCAGTCTCCAGGGGGGGGACGGATATACCCAGTACTTC.

The J gene is TRBJ2-5, the V gene TRBV7-2; D possibly corresponds to TRBD1 (5 bases). This CDR3 is 14 amino acids long. Trimming pared 4 bases from V and 5 bases from J, leaving 14 bases between. Germline loops: CDR1 SGHTA, CDR2 FQGNSA. DNA for the CDR3: TGTGCCAGCAGCTGGGGTACAGGATGGGAGACCCAGTACTTC. Translating it yields CASSWGTGWETQYF.

The chain combines TRBV6-4 with TRBJ2-2, with a tentative D call TRBD1 (6 bases). CDR3 size: 14 residues. Germline V lookup: CDR1 MRHNA, CDR2 SNTAGT. V was pared by 6 bases and J by 3 bases, with 11 bases between. The CDR3 protein is CASSLGADTGELFF. In nucleotides, the CDR3 is TGTGCCAGCAGCCTGGGGGCGGACACCGGGGAGCTGTTTTTT.

This clone has only a few counts. The chain carries TRBV2 and TRBJ1-1; TRBD1 matches at 7 bases. Losses at the gene ends were 5 bases for V and 3 bases for J; bases not matched to a gene: 3. The CDR3 contains 13 residues. Germline CDR1 reads SNHLY; CDR2 reads FYNNEI. The CDR3, as DNA: TGTGCCAGCAGTAAAACAGGGGACACTGAAGCTTTCTTT. It yields the protein CASSKTGDTEAFF.

The chain links TRBV7-2 to TRBJ2-2; no reliable D call. Germline values: CDR1 SGHTA, CDR2 FQGNSA. Trimming removed 2 bases at V and 0 bases at J, with 4 bases between. The CDR3 runs 14 residues. CDR3 in amino acids: CASSLLPNTGELFF. The DNA for the CDR3 is TGTGCCAGCAGCTTACTGCCGAACACCGGGGAGCTGTTTTTT.

The chain is built from TRBV5-6 and TRBJ2-7; D possibly matches TRBD1 or TRBD2 (7 bases each). There are 15 residues in the CDR3. Trimming shortened V by 2 bases and J by 3 bases, and 15 bases separated the two germline ends. In germline, CDR1 is SGHDT, CDR2 YYEEEE. The CDR3 spells CASSFAGGLSYEQYF. For the CDR3, the DNA is TGTGCCAGCAGCTTTGCAGGGGGACTAAGCTACGAGCAGTACTTC.

The gene calls are TRBV6-5 and TRBJ1-1; no clear D gene. CDR1 and CDR2 (germline): MNHEY, SVGAGI. V was pared by 8 bases and J by 9 bases, with 16 bases between. This CDR3 comprises 12 residues. CDR3 DNA: TGTGCCAGCTCCCGGAGAGGGCAGCAAGCTTTCTTT. Translated: CASSRRGQQAFF.

The CDR3 nucleotides read TGTGCCAGCAGCAAAGAGGGAAGGGGGACTACCACAGATACGCAGTATTTT. This encodes CASSKEGRGTTTDTQYF. This rearrangement joins TRBV21-1 to TRBJ2-3; TRBD2, the table's D call, lacks a check against the DNA. TRBV21-1 is recorded as a pseudogene. The CDR3 is made up of 17 amino acids.

The rearrangement links TRBV19 to TRBJ2-6; no clear D gene. Germline V CDR1 and CDR2: LNHDA, SQIVND (reference sequence). The CDR3 contains 16 residues. V was clipped by 3 bases and J by 0 bases, with 9 bases between them. CDR3 DNA sequence: TGTGCCAGTAGTATCCCGGCCCGCTCTGGGGCCAACGTCCTGACTTTC. Encoded protein: CASSIPARSGANVLTF. Full variable domain (outside the CDR3, taken from reference TRBV19 and TRBJ2-6): DGGITQSPKYLFRKEGQNVTLSCEQNLNHDAMYWYRQDPGQGLRLIYYSQIVNDFQKGDIAEGYSVSREKKESFPLTVTSAQKNPTAFYLCASSIPARSGANVLTFGAGSRLTVL.

The chain employs TRBV19 and TRBJ2-5; 7 bases agree with TRBD1. Germline V gene data show CDR1 as LNHDA and CDR2 as SQIVND (reference sequence). Trimming cost V 3 bases and J 1 base; bases outside gene matches: 8. The CDR3 covers 16 residues. CDR3 nucleotide sequence: TGTGCCAGTAGTATCCGAGGGACAGAGATCCAAGAGACCCAGTACTTC. This gives the protein CASSIRGTEIQETQYF.

This clone showed up just a few times. The chain has TRBV7-5 and TRBJ1-2; the table's D call, TRBD1, was not checked against the DNA. TRBV7-5 is a documented pseudogene. The CDR3 is made up of 16 amino acids. For the CDR3, the DNA is TGTGCCAGAAGACCCAGAACAGGGGGCGCCGTCCATGGCTACACCTTC. This encodes CARRPRTGGAVHGYTF.

This clone appeared once. V is TRBV10-3 and J is TRBJ2-4; a weak D match, TRBD2 (6 bases). CDR3 length: 16 amino acids. Trimming cost V 8 bases and J 0 bases, with 17 bases left between them. CDR1 is ENHRY, CDR2 SYGVKD, per germline. The CDR3 region is CAIGGEPGLAKNIQYF. CDR3 nucleotide sequence: TGTGCCATCGGAGGGGAGCCCGGTTTAGCCAAAAACATTCAGTACTTC.

Concerning this clone: One junction end disagrees with the germline gene, perhaps due to a read error. The chain links TRBV10-3 to TRBJ1-2; D ambiguous. CDR3 size: 13 residues. Germline V gives CDR1 ENHRY, CDR2 SYGVKD. The CDR3 DNA is TGTGCCATCAGTGAGGAGGGTAACTATGGCCACACCTTC. Translated: CAISEEGNYGHTF.

This clone was counted only a few times. The CDR3: CASNLNAGTGGYTF. The DNA for the CDR3 is TGTGCCAGCAACCTCAACGCAGGGACGGGTGGCTACACCTTC. The chain is built from TRBV6-5 and TRBJ1-2, with D perhaps TRBD1 (5 bases). Germline assignment: CDR1 MNHEY and CDR2 SVGAGI. The CDR3 length is 14 residues. V was trimmed by 7 bases and J by 7 bases, leaving 19 bases between them.

The chain recombines TRBV7-8 with TRBJ2-1; no clear D gene. Germline CDR1 reads SGHVS; CDR2 reads FQNEAQ. The CDR3 is 12 residues long. Trimming pared 1 base from V and 9 bases from J, leaving 7 bases between. Written as DNA, the CDR3 is TGTGCCAGCAGCTTAGGGGGAACTGAGCAGTTCTTC. It yields the protein CASSLGGTEQFF. The full variable domain, completed using reference TRBV7-8 and TRBJ2-1, is GAGVSQSPRYKVAKRGQDVALRCDPISGHVSLFWYQQALGQGPEFLTYFQNEAQLDKSGLPSDRFFAERPEGSVSTLKIQRTQQEDSAVYLCASSLGGTEQFFGPGTRLTVL.

In its sample, this clone was seen a few times. J is TRBJ1-2 and V is TRBV9; tentatively, D is TRBD1 (5 bases). The germline V gene encodes CDR1 SGDLS and CDR2 YYNGEE. CDR3 length: 14 residues. Between the trimmed V and J ends, which lost 3 bases and 7 bases, there was a span of 16 bases. CDR3 region: CASSGFRLGGGYTF. DNA of the CDR3: TGTGCCAGCAGCGGGTTCAGGCTCGGGGGTGGCTACACCTTC. Together with reference TRBV9 and TRBJ1-2, the CDR3 gives the full variable domain: DSGVTQTPKHLITATGQRVTLRCSPRSGDLSVYWYQQSLDQGLQFLIQYYNGEERAKGNILERFSAQQFPDLHSELNLSSLELGDSALYFCASSGFRLGGGYTFGSGTRLTVV.

The gene calls are TRBV25-1 and TRBJ1-1; TRBD1 might be the D (6 bases). The germline V and J ends were trimmed by 3 bases and 0 bases, with 14 bases remaining between them. Germline CDR1 is MGHDK and CDR2 is SYGVNS. CDR3 length equals 16 residues. The CDR3 reads CASSEWGGSVNTEAFF. CDR3 coding DNA: TGTGCCAGCAGTGAGTGGGGGGGCAGTGTGAACACTGAAGCTTTCTTT.

J is TRBJ2-2 and V is TRBV19, with 8 positions matching TRBD2. V lost 5 bases and J lost 7; bases outside the gene matches: 18. The CDR3 sequence is 18 residues long. Germline-derived CDR1 and CDR2 are LNHDA and SQIVND (reference sequence). As DNA, the CDR3 is TGTGCCAGTAGTGGACGGGGGGGCCTCATCACAGGAATCGGGGAGCTGTTTTTT. This encodes CASSGRGGLITGIGELFF.

The V call is TRBV30, the J call TRBJ1-5; no definite D call. V lost 0 bases and J lost 5, with 8 bases in between. The germline V gene has CDR1 GTSNPN and CDR2 SVGIG (reference sequence). This CDR3 spans 13 amino acids. Written as DNA, the CDR3 is TGTGCCTGGAGTGTAAACGGGGATCAGCCCCAGCATTTT. Translated: CAWSVNGDQPQHF. Together with reference TRBV30 and TRBJ1-5, the CDR3 gives the full variable domain: SQTIHQWPATLVQPVGSPLSLECTVEGTSNPNLYWYRQAAGRGLQLLFYSVGIGQISSEVPQNLSASRPQDRQFILSSKKLLLSDSGFYLCAWSVNGDQPQHFGDGTRLSIL.

J is TRBJ2-1 and V is TRBV5-6; D is unclear. Germline V gene data show CDR1 as SGHDT and CDR2 as YYEEEE. Trimming left V 3 bases short and J 7 bases short, with 8 bases between. The CDR3 loop spans 12 amino acids. CDR3 sequence (DNA): TGTGCCAGCAGCTCAGGTTGGAATGAGCAGTTCTTC. Amino acid sequence: CASSSGWNEQFF.

The J gene is TRBJ1-2, the V gene TRBV27; D is undetermined. V dropped 0 bases and J dropped 2 bases, with 13 bases sitting between them. The CDR3 covers 16 residues. Germline CDR1 and CDR2: MNHEY and SMNVEV (reference sequence). The CDR3 nucleotides are TGTGCCAGCAGTTTATCGGGCGTAATCGTCAACTATGGCTACACCTTC. This sequence encodes CASSLSGVIVNYGYTF.

The chain uses TRBV19 and TRBJ2-2, with D possibly TRBD2 on 5 matching bases. The germline gives CDR1 LNHDA, CDR2 SQIVND (reference sequence). CDR3 size: 15 residues. V was shortened by 7 bases and J by 0 bases, with 12 bases between the two germline ends. Here the CDR3 DNA reads TGTGCCAGTACCCTGGGGAGTGCGAACACCGGGGAGCTGTTTTTT. Residues: CASTLGSANTGELFF.

The chain uses TRBV18 and TRBJ2-2, with no clear D. Trimming shortened V by 1 base and J by 4 bases, and 7 bases separated the two germline ends. Germline V gene data show CDR1 as KGHSH and CDR2 as LQKENI. The CDR3 runs 14 residues. For the CDR3, the DNA is TGTGCCAGCTCACCACAACATCCCACCGGGGAGCTGTTTTTT. Translating gives CASSPQHPTGELFF.

This clone was seen a few times. This chain links TRBV19 with TRBJ1-5; D uncertain. The CDR3 runs 16 residues. The germline V gene encodes CDR1 LNHDA and CDR2 SQIVND (reference sequence). Trimming took 4 bases from V and 0 from J, leaving 13 bases between them. The CDR3 DNA sequence: TGTGCCAGTAGTAGGGTCGGGCTATTTAGCAATCAGCCCCAGCATTTT. Its translation: CASSRVGLFSNQPQHF.

The chain carries TRBV7-9 and TRBJ2-1; D is tentatively TRBD1 or TRBD2 (5 bases each). Germline CDR1 and CDR2: SEHNR and FQNEAQ (reference sequence). The CDR3 covers 11 residues. V was pared by 1 base and J by 15 bases, with 10 bases between. CDR3 in amino acids: CASSLGGVRFF. The CDR3 nucleotides are TGTGCCAGCAGCTTAGGAGGGGTCCGGTTCTTC.

As regards this clone: Its ends do not fully match the called genes, so a read error is possible. The chain carries TRBV30 and TRBJ1-2; the D gene is possibly TRBD1 (6 bases). In germline, CDR1 is GTSNPN, CDR2 SVGIG (reference sequence). The CDR3 has 12 amino acids. The CDR3 sequence is CAWSPSGHVISF. The CDR3 nucleotides are TGTGCCTGGAGTCCTTCGGGACATGTAATTTCCTTC.